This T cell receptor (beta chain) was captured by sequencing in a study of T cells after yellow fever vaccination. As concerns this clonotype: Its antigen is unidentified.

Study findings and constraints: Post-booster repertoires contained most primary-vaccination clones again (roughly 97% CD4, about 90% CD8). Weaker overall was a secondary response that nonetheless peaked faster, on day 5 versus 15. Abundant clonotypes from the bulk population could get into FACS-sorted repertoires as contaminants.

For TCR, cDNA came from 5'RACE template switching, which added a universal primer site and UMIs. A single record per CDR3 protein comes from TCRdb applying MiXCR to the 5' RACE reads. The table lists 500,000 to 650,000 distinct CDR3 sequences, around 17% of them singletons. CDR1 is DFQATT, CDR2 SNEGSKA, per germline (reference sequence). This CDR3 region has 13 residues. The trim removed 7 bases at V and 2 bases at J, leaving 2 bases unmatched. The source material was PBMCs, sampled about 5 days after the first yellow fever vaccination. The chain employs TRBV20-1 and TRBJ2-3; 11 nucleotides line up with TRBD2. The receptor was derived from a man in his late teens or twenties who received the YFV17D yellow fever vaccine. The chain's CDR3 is CSEGLAATDTQYF. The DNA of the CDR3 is TGCAGTGAGGGACTAGCGGCCACAGATACGCAGTATTTT.